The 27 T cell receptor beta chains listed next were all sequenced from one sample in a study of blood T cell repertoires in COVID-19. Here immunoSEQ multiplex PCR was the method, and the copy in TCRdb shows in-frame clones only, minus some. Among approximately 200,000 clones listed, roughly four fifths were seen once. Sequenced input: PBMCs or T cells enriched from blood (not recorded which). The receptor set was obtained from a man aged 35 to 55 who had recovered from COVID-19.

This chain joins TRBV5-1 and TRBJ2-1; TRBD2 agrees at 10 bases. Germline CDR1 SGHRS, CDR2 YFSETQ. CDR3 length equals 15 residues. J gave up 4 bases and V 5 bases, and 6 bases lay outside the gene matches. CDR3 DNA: TGCGCCAGCAGTTTAGCGGGAGGAAAATACAATGAGCAGTTCTTC. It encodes CASSLAGGKYNEQFF.

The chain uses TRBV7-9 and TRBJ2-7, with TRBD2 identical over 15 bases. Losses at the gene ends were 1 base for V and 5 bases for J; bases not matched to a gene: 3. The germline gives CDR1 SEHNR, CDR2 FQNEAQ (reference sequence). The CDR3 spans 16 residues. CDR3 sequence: CASSLGTSGRDHEQYF. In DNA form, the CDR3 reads TGTGCCAGCAGCTTAGGGACTAGCGGGAGGGACCACGAGCAGTACTTC.

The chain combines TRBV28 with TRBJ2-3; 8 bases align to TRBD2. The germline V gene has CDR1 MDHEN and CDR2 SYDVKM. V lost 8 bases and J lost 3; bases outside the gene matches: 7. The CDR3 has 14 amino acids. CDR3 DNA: TGTGCCAGCGGCGAAGCGGGAGAAACAGATACGCAGTATTTT. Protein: CASGEAGETDTQYF. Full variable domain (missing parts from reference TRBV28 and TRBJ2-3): DVKVTQSSRYLVKRTGEKVFLECVQDMDHENMFWYRQDPGLGLRLIYFSYDVKMKEKGDIPEGYSVSREKKERFSLILESASTNQTSMYLCASGEAGETDTQYFGPGTRLTVL.

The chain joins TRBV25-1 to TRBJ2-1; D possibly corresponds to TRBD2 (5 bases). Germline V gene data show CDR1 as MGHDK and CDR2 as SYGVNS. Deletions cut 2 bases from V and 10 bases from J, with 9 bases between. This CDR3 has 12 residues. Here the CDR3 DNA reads TGTGCCAGCAGTGAACCTAGCCGGGAGCAGTTCTTC. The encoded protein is CASSEPSREQFF. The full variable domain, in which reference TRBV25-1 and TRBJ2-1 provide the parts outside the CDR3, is EADIYQTPRYLVIGTGKKITLECSQTMGHDKMYWYQQDPGMELHLIHYSYGVNSTEKGDLSSESTVSRIRTEHFPLTLESARPSHTSQYLCASSEPSREQFFGPGTRLTVL.

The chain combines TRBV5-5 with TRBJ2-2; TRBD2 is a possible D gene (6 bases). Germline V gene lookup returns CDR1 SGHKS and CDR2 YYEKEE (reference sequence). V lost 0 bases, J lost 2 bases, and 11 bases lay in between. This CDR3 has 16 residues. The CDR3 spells CASSLGAGLNTGELFF. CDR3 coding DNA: TGTGCCAGCAGCTTGGGTGCGGGGCTAAACACCGGGGAGCTGTTTTTT.

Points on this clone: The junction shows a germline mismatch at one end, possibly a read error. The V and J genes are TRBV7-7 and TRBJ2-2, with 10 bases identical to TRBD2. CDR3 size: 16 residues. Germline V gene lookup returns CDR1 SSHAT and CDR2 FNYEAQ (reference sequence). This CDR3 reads CASSLALAGVSGELFF. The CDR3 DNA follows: TGTGCTAGCAGCTTGGCTCTAGCGGGAGTTTCCGGGGAGCTGTTTTTT.

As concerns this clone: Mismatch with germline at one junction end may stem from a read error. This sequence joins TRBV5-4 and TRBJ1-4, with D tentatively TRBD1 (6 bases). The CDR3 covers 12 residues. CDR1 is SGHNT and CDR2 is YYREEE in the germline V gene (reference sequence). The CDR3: CASSLVGGQRIF. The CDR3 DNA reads TGTGCCAGCAGCTTGGTAGGGGGACAAAGGATTTTT.

The CDR3 sequence is CASRYTNTGELFF. CDR3 nucleotides: TGTGCCAGCAGGTACACGAACACCGGGGAGCTGTTTTTT. This sequence joins TRBV7-8 and TRBJ2-2; no definite D call. Between the trimmed V and J ends, which lost 6 bases and 0 bases, there was a span of 5 bases. The CDR3 spans 13 residues. Germline V gene data show CDR1 as SGHVS and CDR2 as FQNEAQ.

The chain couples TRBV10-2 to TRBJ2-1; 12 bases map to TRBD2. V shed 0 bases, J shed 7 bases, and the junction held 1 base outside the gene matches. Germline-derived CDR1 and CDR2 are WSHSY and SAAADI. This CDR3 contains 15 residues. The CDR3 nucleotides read TGCGCCAGCAGTGAGTCTGGACTAGCGGGAAATGAGCAGTTCTTC. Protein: CASSESGLAGNEQFF.

The CDR3 loop is CASSRASSPGENEQFF. CDR3 DNA sequence: TGTGCCAGCAGCCGAGCCTCAAGCCCCGGAGAGAATGAGCAGTTCTTC. The J gene is TRBJ2-1, the V gene TRBV7-8; D is ambiguous. Trimming cost V 5 bases and J 7 bases, with 21 bases left between them. This CDR3 contains 16 residues. Germline CDR1 reads SGHVS; CDR2 reads FQNEAQ.

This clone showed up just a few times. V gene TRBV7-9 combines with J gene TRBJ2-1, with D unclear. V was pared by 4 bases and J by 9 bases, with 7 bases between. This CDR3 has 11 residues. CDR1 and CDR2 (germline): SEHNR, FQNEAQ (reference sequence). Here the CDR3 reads CASSSPVEQFF. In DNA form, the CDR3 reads TGTGCCAGCAGCTCTCCCGTTGAGCAGTTCTTC.

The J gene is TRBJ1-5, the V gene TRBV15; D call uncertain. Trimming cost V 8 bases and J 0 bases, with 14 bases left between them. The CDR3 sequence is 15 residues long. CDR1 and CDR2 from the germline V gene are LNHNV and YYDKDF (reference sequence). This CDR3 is CATSFLAGSNQPQHF. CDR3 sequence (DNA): TGTGCCACCTCTTTTCTTGCAGGTAGCAATCAGCCCCAGCATTTT.

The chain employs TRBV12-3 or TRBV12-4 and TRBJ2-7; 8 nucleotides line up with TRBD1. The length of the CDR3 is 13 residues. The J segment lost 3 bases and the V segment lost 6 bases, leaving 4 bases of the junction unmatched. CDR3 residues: CASSLGTGYEQYV. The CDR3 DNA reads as TGTGCCAGCAGCCTCGGGACAGGCTACGAGCAGTACGTC.

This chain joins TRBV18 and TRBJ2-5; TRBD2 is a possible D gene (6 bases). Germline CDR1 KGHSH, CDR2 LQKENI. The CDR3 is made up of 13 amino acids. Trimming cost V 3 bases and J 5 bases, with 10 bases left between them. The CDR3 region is CASSPGGAETQYF. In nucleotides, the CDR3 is TGTGCCAGCTCACCTGGCGGGGCCGAGACCCAGTACTTC.

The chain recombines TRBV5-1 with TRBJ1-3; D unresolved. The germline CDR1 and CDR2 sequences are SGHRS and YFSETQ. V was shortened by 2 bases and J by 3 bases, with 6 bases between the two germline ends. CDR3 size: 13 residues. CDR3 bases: TGCGCCAGCAGCTTAGGAGATGGAAACACCATATATTTT. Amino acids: CASSLGDGNTIYF.

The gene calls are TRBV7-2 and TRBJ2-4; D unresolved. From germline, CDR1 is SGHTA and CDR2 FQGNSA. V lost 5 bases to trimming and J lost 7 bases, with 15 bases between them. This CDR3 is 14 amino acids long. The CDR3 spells CASSSGLPWNIQYF. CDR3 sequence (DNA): TGTGCCAGCAGCAGTGGGCTCCCATGGAACATTCAGTACTTC. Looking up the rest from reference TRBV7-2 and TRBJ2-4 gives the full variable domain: GAGVSQSPSNKVTEKGKDVELRCDPISGHTALYWYRQSLGQGLEFLIYFQGNSAPDKSGLPSDRFSAERTGGSVSTLTIQRTQQEDSAVYLCASSSGLPWNIQYFGAGTRLSVL.

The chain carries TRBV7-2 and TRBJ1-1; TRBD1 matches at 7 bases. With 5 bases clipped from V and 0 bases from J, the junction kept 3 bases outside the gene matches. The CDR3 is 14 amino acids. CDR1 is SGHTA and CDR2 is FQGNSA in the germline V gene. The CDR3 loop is CASSRDSLNTEAFF. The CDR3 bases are TGTGCCAGCAGCCGGGACAGTTTGAACACTGAAGCTTTCTTT.

CDR3 amino acids: CASGAGFSGNTIYF. CDR3 coding DNA: TGTGCTAGTGGTGCAGGGTTCTCTGGAAACACCATATATTTT. The chain links TRBV12-5 to TRBJ1-3; a weak D match, TRBD1 (5 bases). The CDR3 totals 14 residues. Germline V gene sequence: CDR1 LGHNT, CDR2 FRNRAP. V was clipped by 5 bases and J by 0 bases, with 8 bases between them.

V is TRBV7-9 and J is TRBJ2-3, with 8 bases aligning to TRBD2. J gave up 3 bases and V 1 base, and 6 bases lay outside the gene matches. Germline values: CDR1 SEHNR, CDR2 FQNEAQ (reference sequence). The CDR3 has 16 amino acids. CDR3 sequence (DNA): TGTGCCAGCAGCTTAGGGTCAGCGGGAGAAACAGATACGCAGTATTTT. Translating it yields CASSLGSAGETDTQYF. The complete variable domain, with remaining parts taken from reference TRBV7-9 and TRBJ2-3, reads DTGVSQNPRHKITKRGQNVTFRCDPISEHNRLYWYRQTLGQGPEFLTYFQNEAQLEKSRLLSDRFSAERPKGSFSTLEIQRTEQGDSAMYLCASSLGSAGETDTQYFGPGTRLTVL.

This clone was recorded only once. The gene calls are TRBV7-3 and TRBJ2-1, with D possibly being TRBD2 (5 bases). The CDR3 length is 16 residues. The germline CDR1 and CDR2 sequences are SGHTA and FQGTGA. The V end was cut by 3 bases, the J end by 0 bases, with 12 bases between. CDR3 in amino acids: CASSFGGSASYNEQFF. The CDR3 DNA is TGTGCCAGCAGCTTTGGCGGGTCGGCCTCCTACAATGAGCAGTTCTTC.

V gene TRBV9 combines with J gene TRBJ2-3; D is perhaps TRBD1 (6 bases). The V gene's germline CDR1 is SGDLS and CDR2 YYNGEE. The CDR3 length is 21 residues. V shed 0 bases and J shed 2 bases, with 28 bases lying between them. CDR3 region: CASSVAPLWGTINQNTDTQYF. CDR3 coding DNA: TGTGCCAGCAGCGTAGCCCCCTTGTGGGGGACAATCAACCAAAACACAGATACGCAGTATTTT.

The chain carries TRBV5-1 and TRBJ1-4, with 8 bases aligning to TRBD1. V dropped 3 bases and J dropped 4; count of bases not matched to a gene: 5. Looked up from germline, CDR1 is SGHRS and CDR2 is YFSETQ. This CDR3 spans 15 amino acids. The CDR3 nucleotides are TGCGCCAGCAGCTCCGGGACAGGCTATAATGAAAAACTGTTTTTT. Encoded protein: CASSSGTGYNEKLFF.

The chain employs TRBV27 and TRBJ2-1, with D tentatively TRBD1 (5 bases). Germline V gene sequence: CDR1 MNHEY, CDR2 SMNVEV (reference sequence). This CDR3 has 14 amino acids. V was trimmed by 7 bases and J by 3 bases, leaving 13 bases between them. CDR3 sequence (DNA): TGTGCCAGCACCGGACAAGGGTACTACAATGAGCAGTTCTTC. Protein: CASTGQGYYNEQFF.

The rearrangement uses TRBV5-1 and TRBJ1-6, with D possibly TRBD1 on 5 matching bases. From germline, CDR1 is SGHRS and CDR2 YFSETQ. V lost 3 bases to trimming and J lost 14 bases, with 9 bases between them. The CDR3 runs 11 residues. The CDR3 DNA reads TGCGCCAGCAGCTCAGGGCCGGCCCTCCACTTT. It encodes CASSSGPALHF.

CDR3 loop: CATNTGSSTTQYF. For the CDR3, the DNA is TGTGCCACCAATACAGGGTCTAGTACAACGCAGTATTTT. The V gene is TRBV24-1, the J gene TRBJ2-3; a weak D match, TRBD1 (6 bases). Deletions cut 8 bases from V and 9 bases from J, with 17 bases between. Per the germline V gene, CDR1 is KGHDR and CDR2 is SFDVKD. CDR3 size: 13 residues.

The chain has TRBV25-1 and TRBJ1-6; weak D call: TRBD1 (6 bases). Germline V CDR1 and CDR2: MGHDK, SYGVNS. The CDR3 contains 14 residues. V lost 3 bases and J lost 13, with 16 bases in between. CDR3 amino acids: CASSDYARQDPLHF. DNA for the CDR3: TGTGCCAGCAGTGACTATGCTCGACAGGACCCCCTCCACTTT.

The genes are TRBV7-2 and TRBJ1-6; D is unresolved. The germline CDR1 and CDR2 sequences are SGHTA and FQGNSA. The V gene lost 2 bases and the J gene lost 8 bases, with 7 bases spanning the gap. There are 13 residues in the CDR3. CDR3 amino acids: CASSLQEDSPLHF. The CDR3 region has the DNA TGTGCCAGCAGCTTACAGGAAGATTCACCCCTCCACTTT.